One sample yielded the 9 T cell receptor beta chains listed below, sequenced in a study of blood T cells in healthy people across ages. PCR was performed a second time for roughly 7 to 12 cycles using a sample-barcoded 5' primer and a J-beta primer mix. TCRdb recomputed calls from the 5' RACE reads with MiXCR, one row per CDR3 protein. The table lists 600,000 to 1,000,000 distinct CDR3 sequences, 55% to 75% of them singletons, with approximately 20% in the top ten. The sequencing input was blood. These receptors came from a man aged 25 to 40 in good health.

Notes on this clonotype: One junction end does not reproduce the germline sequence, and a read error may be involved. The rearrangement uses TRBV6-5 and TRBJ2-3; no firm D call. The CDR3 loop spans 14 amino acids. CDR1 is MNHEY, CDR2 SVGAGI, per germline. This CDR3 is CASSDSGSTDTQYF. The CDR3 DNA follows: TGTGCCAGCAGTGACTCAGGCAGCACAGATACGCAGTATTTT.

The chain employs TRBV4-2 and TRBJ2-5; TRBD2 matches at 9 bases. The CDR3 loop spans 16 amino acids. The ends lost 5 bases at V and 3 bases at J; junction bases unmatched: 10. Germline CDR1 reads LGHNA; CDR2 reads YNFKEQ. The CDR3 DNA sequence: TGTGCCAGCAGCACCCGCCCTAGCGGGGCTAAAGAGACCCAGTACTTC. Amino acid sequence: CASSTRPSGAKETQYF.

The rearrangement links TRBV3-1 to TRBJ2-4; D is perhaps TRBD1 (5 bases). This CDR3 contains 15 residues. CDR1 and CDR2 (germline): LGHDT, YNNKEL (reference sequence). V shed 1 base and J shed 4 bases, with 11 bases lying between them. The CDR3 region has the DNA TGTGCCAGCAGCCAAGCATCAGGGATAAAAAACATTCAGTACTTC. This gives the protein CASSQASGIKNIQYF.

The J gene is TRBJ1-2, the V gene TRBV4-1; no reliable D call. Trimming removed 1 base at V and 3 bases at J, with 12 bases between. CDR1 is MGHRA, CDR2 YSYEKL, per germline. The CDR3 is 15 amino acids. DNA for the CDR3: TGCGCCAGCAGCCAAGTCTCGAGGACGGACTATGGCTACACCTTC. It encodes CASSQVSRTDYGYTF.

This clonotype showed up just a few times. This chain links TRBV15 with TRBJ2-5; 10 nucleotides match TRBD1. This CDR3 is built from 15 residues. V lost 5 bases to trimming and J lost 4 bases; unmatched junction nucleotides: 7. Germline V gene lookup returns CDR1 LNHNV and CDR2 YYDKDF (reference sequence). The CDR3 protein is CATSRERTGGETQYF. The DNA for the CDR3 is TGTGCCACCAGCCGGGAGAGGACAGGGGGAGAGACCCAGTACTTC.

The genes are TRBV18 and TRBJ1-2; D is uncertain. The CDR3 extends over 15 amino acids. Germline loops: CDR1 KGHSH, CDR2 LQKENI. Trimming removed 3 bases from V and 0 bases from J, with 11 bases in between. The CDR3 region has the DNA TGTGCCAGCTCACCTCCCATAAGGTCTAACTATGGCTACACCTTC. Residues: CASSPPIRSNYGYTF.

The V and J genes are TRBV30 and TRBJ2-4; maybe TRBD1 (6 bases). CDR3 length: 14 amino acids. Germline values: CDR1 GTSNPN, CDR2 SVGIG (reference sequence). V lost 2 bases and J lost 6, with 14 bases in between. CDR3 protein: CAWSRGLGGNIQYF. The DNA for the CDR3 is TGTGCCTGGAGTAGGGGGTTGGGTGGAAACATTCAGTACTTC.

The chain is built from TRBV5-1 and TRBJ1-1; possibly TRBD1 for D (6 bases). This CDR3 is built from 15 residues. Germline V gene lookup returns CDR1 SGHRS and CDR2 YFSETQ. Trimming shortened V by 0 bases and J by 0 bases, and 9 bases separated the two germline ends. CDR3 protein: CASSLDRVMNTEAFF. The DNA for the CDR3 is TGCGCCAGCAGCTTGGACAGGGTAATGAACACTGAAGCTTTCTTT.

This clonotype has a single count. The chain uses TRBV5-1 and TRBJ2-7; 11 nucleotides agree with TRBD2. This CDR3 contains 15 residues. The junction had 4 bases not matched to a gene; V was cut back by 2 bases and J by 3 bases. Germline V CDR1 and CDR2: SGHRS, YFSETQ. CDR3 in amino acids: CASSFGTSGFYEQYF. Written as DNA, the CDR3 is TGCGCCAGCAGCTTCGGGACTAGCGGATTCTACGAGCAGTACTTC.